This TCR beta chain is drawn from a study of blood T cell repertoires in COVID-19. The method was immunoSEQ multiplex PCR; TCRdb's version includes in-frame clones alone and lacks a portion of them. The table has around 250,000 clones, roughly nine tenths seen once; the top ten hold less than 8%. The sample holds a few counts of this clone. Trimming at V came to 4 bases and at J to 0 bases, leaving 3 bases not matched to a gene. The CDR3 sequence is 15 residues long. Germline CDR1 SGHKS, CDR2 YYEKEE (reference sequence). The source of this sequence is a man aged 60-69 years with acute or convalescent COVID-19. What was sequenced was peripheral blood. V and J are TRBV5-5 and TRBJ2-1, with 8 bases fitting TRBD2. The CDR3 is CASSTGLASYNEQFF. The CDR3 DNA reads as TGTGCCAGCAGCACTGGACTAGCCTCCTACAATGAGCAGTTCTTC.